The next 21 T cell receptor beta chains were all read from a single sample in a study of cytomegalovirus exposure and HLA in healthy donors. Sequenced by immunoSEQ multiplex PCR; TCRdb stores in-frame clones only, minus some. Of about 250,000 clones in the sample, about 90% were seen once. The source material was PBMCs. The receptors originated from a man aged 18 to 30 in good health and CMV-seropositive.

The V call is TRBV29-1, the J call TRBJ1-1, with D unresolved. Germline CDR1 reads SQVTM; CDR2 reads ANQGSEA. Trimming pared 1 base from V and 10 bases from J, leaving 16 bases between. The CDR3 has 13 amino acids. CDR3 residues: CSVEGSVISAAFF. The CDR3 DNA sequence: TGCAGCGTTGAAGGAAGCGTTATCTCGGCAGCTTTCTTT.

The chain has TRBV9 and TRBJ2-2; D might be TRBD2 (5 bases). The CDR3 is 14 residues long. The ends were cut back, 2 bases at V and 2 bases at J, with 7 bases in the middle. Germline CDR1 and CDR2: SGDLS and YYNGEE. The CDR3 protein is CASSVDLNTGELFF. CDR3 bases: TGTGCCAGCAGCGTGGACTTAAACACCGGGGAGCTGTTTTTT.

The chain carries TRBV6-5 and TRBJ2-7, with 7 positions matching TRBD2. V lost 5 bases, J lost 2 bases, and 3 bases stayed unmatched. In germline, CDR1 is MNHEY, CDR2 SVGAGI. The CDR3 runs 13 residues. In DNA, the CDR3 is TGTGCCAGCAGTCCAGCGGGAACCTACGAGCAGTACTTC. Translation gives CASSPAGTYEQYF.

The CDR3 region is CAWSVQDTEAFF. The CDR3 DNA reads TGTGCCTGGAGTGTACAGGACACTGAAGCTTTCTTT. This chain links TRBV30 with TRBJ1-1; D perhaps matches TRBD1 (5 bases). V dropped 0 bases and J dropped 3 bases, with 5 bases sitting between them. This CDR3 contains 12 residues. Germline values: CDR1 GTSNPN, CDR2 SVGIG (reference sequence).

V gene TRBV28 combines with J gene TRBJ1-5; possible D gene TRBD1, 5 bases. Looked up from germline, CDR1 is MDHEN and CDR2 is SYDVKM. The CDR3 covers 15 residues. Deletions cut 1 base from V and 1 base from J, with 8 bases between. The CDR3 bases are TGTGCCAGCAGTTTATACAGGATAAGCAATCAGCCCCAGCATTTT. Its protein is CASSLYRISNQPQHF. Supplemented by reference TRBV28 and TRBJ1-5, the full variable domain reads DVKVTQSSRYLVKRTGEKVFLECVQDMDHENMFWYRQDPGLGLRLIYFSYDVKMKEKGDIPEGYSVSREKKERFSLILESASTNQTSMYLCASSLYRISNQPQHFGDGTRLSIL.

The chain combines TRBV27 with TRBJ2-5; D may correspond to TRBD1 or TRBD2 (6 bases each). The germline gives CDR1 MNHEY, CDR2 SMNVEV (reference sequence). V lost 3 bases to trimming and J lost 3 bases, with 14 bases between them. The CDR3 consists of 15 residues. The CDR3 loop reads CASSFSGAGEETQYF. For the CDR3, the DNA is TGTGCCAGCAGTTTTTCGGGGGCGGGTGAAGAGACCCAGTACTTC.

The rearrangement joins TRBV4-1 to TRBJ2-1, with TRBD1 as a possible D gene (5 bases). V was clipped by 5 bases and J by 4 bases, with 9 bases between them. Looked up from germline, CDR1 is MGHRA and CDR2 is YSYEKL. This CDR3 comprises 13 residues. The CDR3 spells CASSRGLYNEQFF. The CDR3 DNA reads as TGCGCCAGCAGCAGGGGCTTATACAATGAGCAGTTCTTC.

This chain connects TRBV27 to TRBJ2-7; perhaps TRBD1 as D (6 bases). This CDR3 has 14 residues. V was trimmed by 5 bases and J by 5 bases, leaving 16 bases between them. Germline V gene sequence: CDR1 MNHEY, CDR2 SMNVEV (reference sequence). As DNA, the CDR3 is TGTGCCAGCAGTCCTAGTGGGGGCGTAAACGAGCAGTACTTC. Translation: CASSPSGGVNEQYF.

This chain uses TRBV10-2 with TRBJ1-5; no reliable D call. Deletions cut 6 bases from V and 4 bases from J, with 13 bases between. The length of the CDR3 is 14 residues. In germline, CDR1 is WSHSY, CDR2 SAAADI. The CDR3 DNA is TGCGCCAGCAGCGACAATTTGATTAATCAGCCCCAGCATTTT. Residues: CASSDNLINQPQHF.

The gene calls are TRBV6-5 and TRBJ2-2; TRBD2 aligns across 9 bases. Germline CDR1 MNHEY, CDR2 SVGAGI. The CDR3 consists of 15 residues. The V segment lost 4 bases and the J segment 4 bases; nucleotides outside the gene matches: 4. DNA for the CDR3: TGTGCCAGCAGTTCCGTAGCGGGAGCCACCGGGGAGCTGTTTTTT. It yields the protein CASSSVAGATGELFF.

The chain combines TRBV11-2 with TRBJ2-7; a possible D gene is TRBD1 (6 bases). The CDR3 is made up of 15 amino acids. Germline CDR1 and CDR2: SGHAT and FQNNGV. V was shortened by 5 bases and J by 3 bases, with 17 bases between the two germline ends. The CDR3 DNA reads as TGTGCCAGCAGCCCTTTTCGGGACACCTTCTACGAGCAGTACTTC. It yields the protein CASSPFRDTFYEQYF. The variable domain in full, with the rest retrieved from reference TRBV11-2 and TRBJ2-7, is EAGVAQSPRYKIIEKRQSVAFWCNPISGHATLYWYQQILGQGPKLLIQFQNNGVVDDSQLPKDRFSAERLKGVDSTLKIQPAKLEDSAVYLCASSPFRDTFYEQYFGPGTRLTVT.

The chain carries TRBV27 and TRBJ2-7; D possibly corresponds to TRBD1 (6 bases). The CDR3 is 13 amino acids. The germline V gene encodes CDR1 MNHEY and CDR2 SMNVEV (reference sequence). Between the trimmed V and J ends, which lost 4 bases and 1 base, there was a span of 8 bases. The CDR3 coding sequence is TGTGCCAGCAGTTCAGGACAGTCCTACGAGCAGTACTTC. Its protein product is CASSSGQSYEQYF.

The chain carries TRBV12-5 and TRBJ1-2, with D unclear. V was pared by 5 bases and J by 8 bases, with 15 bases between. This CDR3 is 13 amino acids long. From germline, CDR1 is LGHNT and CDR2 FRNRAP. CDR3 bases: TGTGCTAGTGGTCCCCTCCTAGACGGGGGCTACACCTTC. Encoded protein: CASGPLLDGGYTF.

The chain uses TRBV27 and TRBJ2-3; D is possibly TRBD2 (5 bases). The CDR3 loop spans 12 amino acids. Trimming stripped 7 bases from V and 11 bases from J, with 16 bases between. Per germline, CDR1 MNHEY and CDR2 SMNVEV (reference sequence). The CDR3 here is CASTTDSSRQYF. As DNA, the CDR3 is TGTGCCAGCACGACGGACTCTTCACGGCAGTATTTT.

CDR3 DNA: TGTGCCAGCAGTTATTTGGCGGGGACTACCTACGAGCAGTACTTC. It yields the protein CASSYLAGTTYEQYF. The chain uses TRBV6-5 and TRBJ2-7, with TRBD2 identical over 7 bases. The J segment lost 2 bases and the V segment lost 3 bases, leaving 7 bases of the junction unmatched. Germline CDR1 and CDR2: MNHEY and SVGAGI. The CDR3 extends over 15 amino acids.

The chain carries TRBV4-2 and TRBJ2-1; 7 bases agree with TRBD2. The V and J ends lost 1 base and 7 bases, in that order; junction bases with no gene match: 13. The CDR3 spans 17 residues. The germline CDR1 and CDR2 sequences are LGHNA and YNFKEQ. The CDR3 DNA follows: TGTGCCAGCAGCCAAGCTCGGGCCGCGGGAGTCTTTAATGAGCAGTTCTTC. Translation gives CASSQARAAGVFNEQFF.

The CDR3 region is CASSGTSGSLETQYF. The CDR3 region has the DNA TGCGCCAGCAGCGGGACTAGCGGGAGTTTAGAGACCCAGTACTTC. The chain recombines TRBV5-1 with TRBJ2-5; 14 bases map to TRBD2. Trimming took 4 bases from V and 4 from J; bases not matched to a gene: 3. The V gene's germline CDR1 is SGHRS and CDR2 YFSETQ. The CDR3 is 15 residues long.

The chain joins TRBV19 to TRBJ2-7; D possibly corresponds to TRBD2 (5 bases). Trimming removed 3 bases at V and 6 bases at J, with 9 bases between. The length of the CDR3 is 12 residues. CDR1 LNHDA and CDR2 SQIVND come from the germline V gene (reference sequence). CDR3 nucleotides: TGTGCCAGTAGTATGAAGGGAGCCGAGCAGTACTTC. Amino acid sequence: CASSMKGAEQYF.

The chain's CDR3 is CASENSGSLRETQYF. CDR3 DNA sequence: TGTGCCAGCGAGAATAGCGGGAGCTTAAGAGAGACCCAGTACTTC. V usage is TRBV25-1 and J usage is TRBJ2-5; 9 bases are a match to TRBD2. CDR3 length: 15 amino acids. With V trimmed by 8 bases and J by 4 bases, 11 bases remained unmatched. Per germline, CDR1 MGHDK and CDR2 SYGVNS.

This chain's CDR3 is CASSLAGENYGYTF. The CDR3 DNA reads as TGTGCCAGCAGCTTAGCAGGGGAGAACTATGGCTACACCTTC. The genes are TRBV7-9 and TRBJ1-2; maybe TRBD1 (5 bases). The V gene's germline CDR1 is SEHNR and CDR2 FQNEAQ (reference sequence). The CDR3 spans 14 residues. Trimming pared 0 bases from V and 2 bases from J, leaving 7 bases between.

CDR3 residues: CASSYVGGRAPGELFF. CDR3 DNA: TGTGCCAGCAGTTACGTTGGCGGGAGGGCTCCCGGGGAGCTGTTTTTT. The chain uses TRBV6-5 and TRBJ2-2; TRBD2 agrees at 9 bases. V shed 2 bases and J 6 bases; nucleotides not matched to a gene: 7. The CDR3 has 16 residues. Germline CDR1 and CDR2: MNHEY and SVGAGI.